The 2 T cell receptor beta chains reported below all come from one sample, sequenced in a study of identical twins. TCRdb analysed the 5' RACE reads with MiXCR anew, one entry per CDR3 protein. The table lists 550,000 to 700,000 distinct CDR3 sequences, 21% of them singletons. These sequences were also reported in another study, on T cells expressing NK-cell markers.

The sample comprised PBMCs. These TCRs come from a woman aged 18-29 years in good health.

V gene TRBV29-1 combines with J gene TRBJ2-7; the D is unclear. This CDR3 is 13 amino acids long. The germline CDR1 and CDR2 sequences are SQVTM and ANQGSEA. V was pared by 3 bases and J by 6 bases, with 15 bases between. In DNA, the CDR3 is TGCAGCGTTGAGTTGGGCCGGAGTGGCGAGCAGTACTTC. As protein: CSVELGRSGEQYF.

This sequence joins TRBV20-1 and TRBJ2-1; 10 bases map to TRBD2. This CDR3 is 14 amino acids long. The V segment lost 6 bases and the J segment 9 bases; nucleotides outside the gene matches: 11. Germline V gives CDR1 DFQATT, CDR2 SNEGSKA (reference sequence). The CDR3 sequence is CSAGPLAGVSEQFF. Here the CDR3 DNA reads TGCAGTGCCGGACCGCTAGCGGGAGTCAGTGAGCAGTTCTTC.